One sample yielded the 16 T cell receptor beta chains listed below, sequenced in a study of neurological immune-mediated disorders. TCRdb itself ran the 5' RACE reads through MiXCR, one entry per CDR3 protein. The sample consists of about 74,000 distinct CDR3 sequences, 4% to 6% of them appearing once. The sequenced sample consisted of PBMCs. All receptors come from a man aged 18-30 years with multiple sclerosis.

This clonotype was observed many times. This chain joins TRBV2 and TRBJ1-2; D is ambiguous. The length of the CDR3 is 13 residues. V was cut by 3 bases and J by 4 bases, with 9 bases left in between. CDR1 is SNHLY, CDR2 FYNNEI, per germline. The CDR3 loop is CASSEGRGYGYTF. As DNA, the CDR3 is TGTGCCAGCAGTGAGGGCCGGGGCTATGGCTACACCTTC.

This clonotype was seen more than once but under ten times. The chain employs TRBV2 and TRBJ2-3, with D uncertain. The CDR3 consists of 11 residues. The V end lost 7 bases, the J end lost 5 bases, and 7 bases lay between the germline ends. Per the germline V gene, CDR1 is SNHLY and CDR2 is FYNNEI. In DNA form, the CDR3 reads TGTGCCAGCAAAGAGCGAGATACGCAGTATTTT. Encoded protein: CASKERDTQYF. Using reference TRBV2 and TRBJ2-3 for the parts outside the CDR3, the full variable domain is EPEVTQTPSHQVTQMGQEVILRCVPISNHLYFYWYRQILGQKVEFLVSFYNNEISEKSEIFDDQFSVERPDGSNFTLKIRSTKLEDSAMYFCASKERDTQYFGPGTRLTVL.

In this sample, this clonotype turned up many times. V is TRBV6-5 and J is TRBJ2-2, with 7 bases identical to TRBD2. Per the germline V gene, CDR1 is MNHEY and CDR2 is SVGAGI. This CDR3 contains 13 residues. The V and J ends lost 6 bases and 5 bases, in that order; junction bases with no gene match: 3. The CDR3 loop is CASRTGGTGELFF. CDR3 in DNA: TGTGCCAGCAGAACGGGGGGAACCGGGGAGCTGTTTTTT.

Many counts were recorded for this clonotype. The chain links TRBV5-1 to TRBJ1-5, with 7 bases fitting TRBD1. CDR3 length equals 14 residues. V trimming: 4 bases; J trimming: 10 bases; junction bases outside the gene matches: 11. The germline gives CDR1 SGHRS, CDR2 YFSETQ. The CDR3 nucleotides are TGCGCCAGCAGCCCCGGACAGGATGACCTACCCCAGCATTTT. This codes for CASSPGQDDLPQHF.

J is TRBJ2-3 and V is TRBV2; TRBD2 agrees at 12 bases. The CDR3 is 15 residues long. V shed 6 bases, J shed 6 bases, and the junction held 7 bases outside the gene matches. Germline CDR1 reads SNHLY; CDR2 reads FYNNEI. CDR3 protein: CASRGTSGPGDTQYF. The DNA for the CDR3 is TGTGCCAGCAGGGGGACTAGCGGGCCGGGGGATACGCAGTATTTT.

The CDR3 here is CASIANLNTEAFF. The CDR3 DNA sequence: TGTGCCAGCATCGCCAACTTGAACACTGAAGCTTTCTTT. The chain carries TRBV25-1 and TRBJ1-1; D gene uncertain. The CDR3 has 13 amino acids. Germline V gene lookup returns CDR1 MGHDK and CDR2 SYGVNS. Deletions cut 7 bases from V and 0 bases from J, with 9 bases between. Based on the CDR3 plus reference TRBV25-1 and TRBJ1-1, the full variable domain is EADIYQTPRYLVIGTGKKITLECSQTMGHDKMYWYQQDPGMELHLIHYSYGVNSTEKGDLSSESTVSRIRTEHFPLTLESARPSHTSQYLCASIANLNTEAFFGQGTRLTVV.

The table lists this clonotype with many counts. The rearrangement joins TRBV7-2 to TRBJ2-3; 11 positions match TRBD2. The V segment lost 5 bases and the J segment 10 bases; nucleotides outside the gene matches: 8. This CDR3 region has 14 residues. The germline CDR1 and CDR2 sequences are SGHTA and FQGNSA. CDR3 loop: CASSQGASGRSQYF. The CDR3 DNA reads as TGTGCCAGCAGCCAAGGGGCTAGCGGGAGGTCGCAGTATTTT.

This clonotype was observed at least ten times. The chain employs TRBV20-1 and TRBJ2-1; perhaps D is TRBD1 or TRBD2 (5 bases each). Germline assignment: CDR1 DFQATT and CDR2 SNEGSKA (reference sequence). There are 14 residues in the CDR3. Trimming took off 1 base at V and 4 bases at J, with 11 bases between the two ends. CDR3 in DNA: TGCAGTGCTAGAGGAGGGGCTCGGTACAATGAGCAGTTCTTC. Its translation is CSARGGARYNEQFF.

In this sample, this clonotype turned up a few times. One end of the junction varies from germline; a read error may be responsible. This rearrangement joins TRBV7-2 to TRBJ1-6; a weak D match, TRBD1 (6 bases). CDR3 size: 15 residues. Germline V lookup: CDR1 SGHTA, CDR2 FQGNSA. CDR3 sequence: CASSPQGSYNSPLNF. CDR3 DNA: TGTGCCAGCAGCCCTCAGGGGTCGTATAATTCACCCCTCAACTTT.

The table lists this clonotype with many counts. The rearrangement joins TRBV7-2 to TRBJ2-1; 8 nucleotides line up with TRBD1. V was clipped by 2 bases and J by 8 bases; unmatched bases: 11. The CDR3 consists of 16 residues. CDR1 SGHTA and CDR2 FQGNSA come from the germline V gene. In DNA form, the CDR3 reads TGTGCCAGCAGCTTACAGGGGCAGGGGGCACGATATGAGCAGTTCTTC. This gives the protein CASSLQGQGARYEQFF. Full variable domain (rest looked up from reference TRBV7-2 and TRBJ2-1): GAGVSQSPSNKVTEKGKDVELRCDPISGHTALYWYRQSLGQGLEFLIYFQGNSAPDKSGLPSDRFSAERTGGSVSTLTIQRTQQEDSAVYLCASSLQGQGARYEQFFGPGTRLTVL.

Many counts were recorded for this clonotype. J is TRBJ1-1 and V is TRBV29-1; 7 nucleotides agree with TRBD1. This CDR3 contains 13 residues. V shed 7 bases, J shed 2 bases, and the junction held 7 bases outside the gene matches. Germline lookup yields CDR1 SQVTM and CDR2 ANQGSEA. The CDR3 DNA sequence: TGCAGCGGGGGGGGACAGCTTAACACTGAAGCTTTCTTT. This sequence encodes CSGGGQLNTEAFF.

This clonotype was picked up many times. The genes are TRBV5-1 and TRBJ2-1; 7 nucleotides agree with TRBD2. The CDR3 has 16 amino acids. Germline V gene data show CDR1 as SGHRS and CDR2 as YFSETQ. Trimming cost V 1 base and J 2 bases; bases outside gene matches: 6. The CDR3 spells CASSLSGGGPYNEQFF. In DNA, the CDR3 is TGCGCCAGCAGCTTGAGTGGGGGGGGTCCCTACAATGAGCAGTTCTTC.

This clonotype was found once. The junction shows a germline mismatch at one end, possibly a read error. The chain recombines TRBV7-9 with TRBJ1-5; D remains unclear. The germline V gene encodes CDR1 SEHNR and CDR2 FQNEAQ (reference sequence). The CDR3 covers 13 residues. Written as DNA, the CDR3 is TGTGCCAGCAGCTTAAAGGAGGGTCAGCCCCAACATTTT. Protein sequence: CASSLKEGQPQHF.

This clonotype appeared many times. The chain employs TRBV30 and TRBJ2-5; no reliable D call. Trimming shortened V by 2 bases and J by 5 bases, and 6 bases separated the two germline ends. Germline V gene lookup returns CDR1 GTSNPN and CDR2 SVGIG (reference sequence). The length of the CDR3 is 11 residues. This chain's CDR3 is CAWSLGETQYF. The CDR3 coding sequence is TGTGCCTGGAGTCTGGGGGAGACCCAGTACTTC.

Ten or more counts support this clonotype. The chain joins TRBV20-1 to TRBJ1-2; D gene unclear. Trimming took 1 base from V and 4 from J, leaving 10 bases between them. Germline CDR1 DFQATT, CDR2 SNEGSKA (reference sequence). This CDR3 is 13 amino acids long. The CDR3 bases are TGCAGTGCTAGAGTTAGTCCCAGCTATGGCTACACCTTC. This sequence encodes CSARVSPSYGYTF.

This clonotype was counted between two and nine times. The chain combines TRBV5-1 with TRBJ2-4; TRBD2 aligns across 10 bases. V lost 4 bases and J lost 7; bases outside the gene matches: 5. CDR3 size: 14 residues. The germline gives CDR1 SGHRS, CDR2 YFSETQ. CDR3 nucleotide sequence: TGCGCCAGCAGCCAACTAGCGGGATATAACATTCAGTACTTC. It translates to CASSQLAGYNIQYF.